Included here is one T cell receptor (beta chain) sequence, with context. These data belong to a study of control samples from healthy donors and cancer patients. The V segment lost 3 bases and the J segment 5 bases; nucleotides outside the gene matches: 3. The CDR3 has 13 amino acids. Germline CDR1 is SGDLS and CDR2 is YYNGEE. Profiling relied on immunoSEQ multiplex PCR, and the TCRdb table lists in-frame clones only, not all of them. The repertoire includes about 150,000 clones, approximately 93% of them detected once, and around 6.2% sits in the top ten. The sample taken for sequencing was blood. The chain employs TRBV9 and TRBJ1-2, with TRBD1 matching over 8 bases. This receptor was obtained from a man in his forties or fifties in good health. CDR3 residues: CASSGTGRYGYTF. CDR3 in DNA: TGTGCCAGCAGCGGGACAGGGAGGTATGGCTACACCTTC.